One TCR beta chain is described in this entry. The CDR3 extends over 16 amino acids. The germline V gene encodes CDR1 SGHRS and CDR2 YFSETQ. Libraries were prepared by immunoSEQ multiplex PCR; TCRdb keeps only in-frame clonotypes and omits some of them. The table includes about 2.1 million clones, 93% detected once. This sample is drawn from a study of shared clonotypes between healthy human individuals. Whole-study context: CD4 naive cells filled three plates per donor, CD4 memory three, CD8 naive two and CD8 memory one.

Naive CD8 cells comprised CD45RO-negative, CCR7-positively selected cells, excluding terminally differentiated effector memory CD45RA+ cells. The chain recombines TRBV5-1 with TRBJ2-5; 9 positions agree with TRBD2. The end of the DNA is better explained by TRBJ2-7, so the J call may be wrong. This sequence originates from a man aged 18 to 30 in good health. Some clones in this sample may be carry-over from other donors' samples. Material: naive CD8+ T cells from PBMCs. The DNA for the CDR3 is TGCGCCAGCAGCTCGGGGATAGCGGGAGTCTTCGACGAGCAGTACTTC. As protein: CASSSGIAGVFDEQYF.